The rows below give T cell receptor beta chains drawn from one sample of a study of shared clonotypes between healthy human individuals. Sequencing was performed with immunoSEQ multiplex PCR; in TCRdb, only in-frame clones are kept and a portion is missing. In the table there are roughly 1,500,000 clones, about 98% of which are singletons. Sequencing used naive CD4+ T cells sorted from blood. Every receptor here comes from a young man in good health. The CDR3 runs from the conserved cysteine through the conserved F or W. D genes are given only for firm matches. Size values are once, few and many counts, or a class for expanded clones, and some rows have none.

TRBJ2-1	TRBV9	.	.	TGTGCCAGCAGCGCCGGAGGACTCTTCAATGAGCAGTTCTTC	CASSAGGLFNEQFF
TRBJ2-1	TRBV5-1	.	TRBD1	TGCGCCAGTATGGGGACAGGGACGGGGGAGCAGTTCTTC	CASMGTGTGEQFF
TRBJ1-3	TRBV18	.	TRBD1	TGTGCCAGCTCAAACCGGGACAGGGGGTTCTCTGGAAACACCATATATTTT	CASSNRDRGFSGNTIYF
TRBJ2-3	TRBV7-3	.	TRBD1	TGTGCCAGCAGCCTTGGACAGGGAGGAGGAGGCACAGATACGCAGTATTTT	CASSLGQGGGGTDTQYF
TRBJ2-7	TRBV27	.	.	TGTGCCAGCAGTTGGTCCGGGACGAACTACGAGCAGTACTTC	CASSWSGTNYEQYF
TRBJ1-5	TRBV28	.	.	TGTGCCAGCACAGGGCAGGGGCTGGAAAATCAGCCCCAGCATTTT	CASTGQGLENQPQHF
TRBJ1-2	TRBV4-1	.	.	TGCGCCAGCAGCCAAGATAAGGGGAGGGTTGCTGGCTACACCTTC	CASSQDKGRVAGYTF
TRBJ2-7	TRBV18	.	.	TGTGCCAGCTCACCACCTTCAAGGGGGGACTACGAGCAGTACTTC	CASSPPSRGDYEQYF
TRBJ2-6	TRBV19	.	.	TGTGCCAGTAGTATTTCCGGGGCCAACGTCCTGACTTTC	CASSISGANVLTF
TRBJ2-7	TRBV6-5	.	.	TGTGCCAGCAGGCCGACAGCCCCCTACGAGCAGTACTTC	CASRPTAPYEQYF
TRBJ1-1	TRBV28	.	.	TGTGCCAGCAGTTTCGGGCGAAGGGACACTGAAGCTTTCTTT	CASSFGRRDTEAFF
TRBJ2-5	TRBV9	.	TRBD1	TGTGCCAGCAGCGCTCGACAGGGGGCCTCAGAGACCCAGTACTTC	CASSARQGASETQYF
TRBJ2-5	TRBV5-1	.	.	TGCGCCAGCAGCCTGCAAGGGTCCCAAGAGACCCAGTACTTC	CASSLQGSQETQYF
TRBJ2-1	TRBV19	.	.	TGTGCCAGTAGATCCCACGACCGGACTCCGGAGCAGTTCTTC	CASRSHDRTPEQFF
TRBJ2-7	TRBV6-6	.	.	TGTGCCAGCAGTTACGACAGATCCTACGAGCAGTACTTC	CASSYDRSYEQYF
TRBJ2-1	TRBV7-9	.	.	TGTGCCAGCAGCTCAACTACGGACTTAAGCTCCTACAATGAGCAGTTCTTC	CASSSTTDLSSYNEQFF
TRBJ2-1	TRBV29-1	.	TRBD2	TGCAGCGTCCTTCGAGCGGGAGCTCCCGATAATGAGCAGTTCTTC	CSVLRAGAPDNEQFF
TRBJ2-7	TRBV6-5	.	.	TGTGCCAGCAGTTACTCTAGTGGGATCTCCTACGAGCAGTACTTC	CASSYSSGISYEQYF
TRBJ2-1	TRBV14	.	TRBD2	TGTGCCAGCAGCCTCAATCCGGGACTAGCGGCAACCAATGAGCAGTTCTTC	CASSLNPGLAATNEQFF
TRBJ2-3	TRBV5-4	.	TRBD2	TGTGCCAGCAGCTTGCTCGCGACTAGCGGGAGGCAGGAAGATACGCAGTATTTT	CASSLLATSGRQEDTQYF
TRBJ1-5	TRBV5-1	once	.	TGCGCCAGCAGCACAGGGCCCAATCAGCCCCAGCATTTT	CASSTGPNQPQHF
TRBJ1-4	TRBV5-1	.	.	TGCGCCAGCAGCTGGACTTCAACTAATGAAAAACTGTTTTTT	CASSWTSTNEKLFF
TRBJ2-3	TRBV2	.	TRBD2	TGTGCCAGCAGCCCTAGCGGGAGGTCCGGGGATACGCAGTATTTT	CASSPSGRSGDTQYF
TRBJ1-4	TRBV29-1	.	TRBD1	TGCAGCGCTGCGACAGGGGGGGATGAAAAACTGTTTTTT	CSAATGGDEKLFF
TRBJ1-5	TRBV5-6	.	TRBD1	TGTGCCAGCAGCTTTATGACGGGACAGAGAAATCAGCCCCAGCATTTT	CASSFMTGQRNQPQHF
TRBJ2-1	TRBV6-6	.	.	TGTGCCAGCAGTTGGGACTCTTACAATGAGCAGTTCTTC	CASSWDSYNEQFF
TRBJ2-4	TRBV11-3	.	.	TGTGCCAGCAGCTTAGACCTCTGGGCCCGATCGTGGGCCAAAAACATTCAGTACTTC	CASSLDLWARSWAKNIQYF
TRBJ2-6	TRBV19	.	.	TGTGCCACCTCCACCAACTGGGTTTTCTCTGGGGCCAACGTCCTGACTTTC	CATSTNWVFSGANVLTF
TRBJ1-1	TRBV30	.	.	TGTGCCTGGAGCGAGTCACCGGAAGCTTTCTTT	CAWSESPEAFF
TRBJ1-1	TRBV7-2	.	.	TGTGCCAGCAGCTTAGCCTTTTGGGACACTGAAGCTTTCTTT	CASSLAFWDTEAFF
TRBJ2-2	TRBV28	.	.	TGTGCCAGCAGTCCACAGGGACGAGTGAACACCGGGGAGCTGTTTTTT	CASSPQGRVNTGELFF
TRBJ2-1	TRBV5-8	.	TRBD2	TGTGCCAGCAGCTTCCACAGCGGGAGGGCCGGTGGTGAGCAGTTCTTC	CASSFHSGRAGGEQFF
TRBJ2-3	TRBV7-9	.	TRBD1	TGTGCCAGCAGCCTTCTCAGGGGGACAGAAGACACAGATACGCAGTATTTT	CASSLLRGTEDTDTQYF
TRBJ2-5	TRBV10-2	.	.	TGCGCCAGCGCGTTAGGTGGAGAGACCCAGTACTTC	CASALGGETQYF
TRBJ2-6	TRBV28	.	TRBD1	TGTGCCAGCAGTCCTATCCGGACAGGGGGCATTGGTTCTGGGGCCAACGTCCTGACTTTC	CASSPIRTGGIGSGANVLTF
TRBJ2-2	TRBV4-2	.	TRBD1	TGTGCCAGCAGCCAAGCGGGACAGGATCCCGGGGAGCTGTTTTTT	CASSQAGQDPGELFF
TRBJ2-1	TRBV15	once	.	TGTGCCACCAGCAGAGTTTCGGGGGACAATGAGCAGTTCTTC	CATSRVSGDNEQFF
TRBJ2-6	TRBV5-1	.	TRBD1	TGCGCCAGCAGCTTGGGACAGGGTTCTGGGGCCAACGTCCTGACTTTC	CASSLGQGSGANVLTF
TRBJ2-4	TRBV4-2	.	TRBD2	TGTGCCAGCAGCCAAGATGAGACTAGCGGGAGTAACATTCAGTACTTC	CASSQDETSGSNIQYF
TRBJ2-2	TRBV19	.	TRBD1	TGTGCCAGTAGCGCCTTATGGGGACAGGGCCAGAACACCGGGGAGCTGTTTTTT	CASSALWGQGQNTGELFF
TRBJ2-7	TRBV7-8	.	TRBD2	TGTGCCAGCAGCTTAGTACGACAGGGACGAACCGGGACTAGCGGGATTTACGAGCAGTACTTC	CASSLVRQGRTGTSGIYEQYF
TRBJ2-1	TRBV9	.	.	TGTGCCAGCAGCGTAGAGGCGAGAGGACGGCAGTTCTTC	CASSVEARGRQFF
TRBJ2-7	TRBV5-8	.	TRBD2	TGTGCCAGCTACCGGACTAGCGAGCAGTACTTC	CASYRTSEQYF
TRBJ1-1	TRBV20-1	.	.	TGCAGTGCTAGCAGGGTAGAAGCTTTCTTT	CSASRVEAFF
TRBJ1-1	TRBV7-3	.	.	TGTGCCAGCAGCTCCCAAGCGATGAGGGCGGACACTGAAGCTTTCTTT	CASSSQAMRADTEAFF
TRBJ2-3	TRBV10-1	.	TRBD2	TGCGCCAGCACGAGCGGGGCAGCAAGTACGCAGTATTTT	CASTSGAASTQYF
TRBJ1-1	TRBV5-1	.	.	TGCGCCAGCAGCCCCATGACAGGGAACACTGAAGCTTTCTTT	CASSPMTGNTEAFF
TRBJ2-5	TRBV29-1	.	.	TGCAGCGTTGAATTGGGGCGCAGGGAGACCCAGTACTTC	CSVELGRRETQYF
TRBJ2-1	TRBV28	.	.	TGTGCCAGCAGTCCCCGCGGGGTTCAGTTCTTC	CASSPRGVQFF